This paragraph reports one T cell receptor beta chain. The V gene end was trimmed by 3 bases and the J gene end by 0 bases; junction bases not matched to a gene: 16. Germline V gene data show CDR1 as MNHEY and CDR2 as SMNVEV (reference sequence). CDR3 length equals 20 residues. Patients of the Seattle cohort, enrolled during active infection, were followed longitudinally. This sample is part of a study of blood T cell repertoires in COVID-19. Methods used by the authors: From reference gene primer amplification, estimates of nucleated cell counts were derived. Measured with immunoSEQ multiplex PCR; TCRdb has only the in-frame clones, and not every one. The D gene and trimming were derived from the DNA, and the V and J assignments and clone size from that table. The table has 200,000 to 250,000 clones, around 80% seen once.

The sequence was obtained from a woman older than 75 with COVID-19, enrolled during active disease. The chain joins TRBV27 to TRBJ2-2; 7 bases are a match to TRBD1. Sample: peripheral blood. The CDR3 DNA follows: TGTGCCAGCAGTTTGAATCGGCTTTTACTCGACAGGGCGAACACCGGGGAGCTGTTTTTT. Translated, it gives CASSLNRLLLDRANTGELFF.